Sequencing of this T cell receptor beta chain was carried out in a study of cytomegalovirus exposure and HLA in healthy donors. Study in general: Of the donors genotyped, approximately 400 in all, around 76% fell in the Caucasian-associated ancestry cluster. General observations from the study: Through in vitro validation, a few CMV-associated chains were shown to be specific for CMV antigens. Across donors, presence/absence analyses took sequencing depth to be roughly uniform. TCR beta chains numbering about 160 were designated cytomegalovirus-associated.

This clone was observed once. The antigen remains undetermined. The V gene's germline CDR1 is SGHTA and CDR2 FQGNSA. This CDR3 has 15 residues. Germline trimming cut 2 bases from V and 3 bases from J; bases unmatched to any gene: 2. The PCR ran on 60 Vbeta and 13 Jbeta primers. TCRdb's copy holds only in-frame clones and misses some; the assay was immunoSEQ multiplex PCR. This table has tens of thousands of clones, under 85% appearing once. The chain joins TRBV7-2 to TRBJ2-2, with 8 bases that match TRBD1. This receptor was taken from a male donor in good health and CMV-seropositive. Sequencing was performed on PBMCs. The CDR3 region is CASSLRTGHTGELFF. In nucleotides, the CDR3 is TGTGCCAGCAGCTTAAGGACAGGGCACACCGGGGAGCTGTTTTTT.